These T cell receptor beta chains were read from a single sample in a study of blood T cell repertoires in COVID-19. Libraries were prepared by immunoSEQ multiplex PCR; TCRdb keeps only in-frame clonotypes and omits some of them. Altogether some 210,000 clones are present, about 81% being singletons, with the ten largest covering around 9.2%. The sequenced sample consisted of PBMCs or T cells enriched from blood (not recorded which). The receptors derive from a middle-aged man who had recovered from COVID-19. Both conserved end residues are part of each CDR3. The order of the fields is clone size, J gene, D gene, V gene, CDR3 DNA, CDR3 protein. The D gene is left open where the match is weak. Rows may omit the clone size; those that give it use once, few, many or a size class.

- | TRBJ2-7 | - | TRBV29-1 | TGCAGCGCCCGCCGCGGGGTTGGGTCCTACGAGCAGTACTTC | CSARRGVGSYEQYF
- | TRBJ1-2 | TRBD1 | TRBV11-1 | TGTGCCAGCAGCCCCGGACAGGTGAACGATGGCTACACCTTC | CASSPGQVNDGYTF
- | TRBJ2-5 | TRBD2 | TRBV11-3 | TGTGCCAGCAGCTTCTCCGTAGCGGGGGCGGGGGAGACCCAGTACTTC | CASSFSVAGAGETQYF
- | TRBJ1-5 | - | TRBV9 | TGTGCCAGCAGCGTGTCGGGTAGCAATCAGCCCCAGCATTTT | CASSVSGSNQPQHF
- | TRBJ2-3 | TRBD1 | TRBV5-1 | TGCGCCAGCAGCCGGCGACCTGGGACAGCAGATACGCAGTATTTT | CASSRRPGTADTQYF
- | TRBJ1-1 | TRBD1 | TRBV11-1 | TGTGCCAGCAGCTTAGCCCCAAGGTTGCAGGGGGCATCTGAAGCTTTCTTT | CASSLAPRLQGASEAFF
- | TRBJ2-3 | - | TRBV18 | TGTGCCAGCTCACCACCGACCCAGGGAAGCACAGATACGCAGTATTTT | CASSPPTQGSTDTQYF
few | TRBJ2-1 | TRBD1 | TRBV5-4 | TGTGCCAGCAGCTTGGGGGACAGAGGTTCCTACAATGAGCAGTTCTTC | CASSLGDRGSYNEQFF
- | TRBJ2-7 | TRBD2 | TRBV6-5 | TGTGCCAGCAGTACCGCTAGCGGGGGGATCCCCGAGCAGTACTTC | CASSTASGGIPEQYF
- | TRBJ1-3 | - | TRBV5-1 | TGCGCCAGCAGCTTGTACGGGGGAGAAGGAAACACCATATATTTT | CASSLYGGEGNTIYF
- | TRBJ2-2 | TRBD2 | TRBV27 | TGTGCCAGCAGTTCTCTAGCGGGAGAAGACGAGCTGTTTTTT | CASSSLAGEDELFF
- | TRBJ2-5 | - | TRBV5-1 | TGCGCCAGCAGCTTGCAGTGGCCCCAAGAGACCCAGTACTTC | CASSLQWPQETQYF
- | TRBJ2-3 | - | TRBV12-3/TRBV12-4 | TGTGCCAGCAGCCGTAGAGATACGCAGTATTTT | CASSRRDTQYF
- | TRBJ2-2 | TRBD2 | TRBV4-1 | TGCGCCAGCAGGCACGGGACTAGCCTTTTTCCCGGGGAGCTGTTTTTT | CASRHGTSLFPGELFF
- | TRBJ1-2 | - | TRBV19 | TGTGCCAGTAGCTCACCTCCGGGAGCAAACTATGGCTACACCTTC | CASSSPPGANYGYTF
- | TRBJ2-7 | TRBD1 | TRBV5-1 | TGCGCCAGCAGCTGGACCGGGACAGACGAGCAGTACTTC | CASSWTGTDEQYF
- | TRBJ1-2 | - | TRBV3-1/TRBV3-2 | TGTGCCAGCAGCCAAGGGAGCAGGGCCGGCTACACCTTC | CASSQGSRAGYTF
once | TRBJ1-5 | - | TRBV30 | TGTGCCTGGAGTGTACTCTATCAGCCCCAGCATTTT | CAWSVLYQPQHF
- | TRBJ2-1 | TRBD2 | TRBV18 | TGTGCCAGCTCACCACGGAGCGGGATTACAAGCTCCTACAATGAGCAGTTCTTC | CASSPRSGITSSYNEQFF
- | TRBJ2-7 | TRBD1 | TRBV3-1/TRBV3-2 | TGTGCCAGCAGCCAAGATGCCAGGGGGTTGTACTTC | CASSQDARGLYF
- | TRBJ1-2 | - | TRBV29-1 | TGCAGCGTTGTCCACAGGGACAACTATGGCTACACCTTC | CSVVHRDNYGYTF
- | TRBJ2-3 | - | TRBV27 | TGTGCCAGCAGTTTATATGACAGTGGCACAGATACGCAGTATTTT | CASSLYDSGTDTQYF
once | TRBJ2-2 | TRBD1 | TRBV5-1 | TGCGCCAGCAGGCCGGGACAGGGCACCGGGGAGCTGTTTTTT | CASRPGQGTGELFF
- | TRBJ2-7 | - | TRBV30 | TGTGCCTGGAGTGAGAACAGTTACGAGCAGTACTTC | CAWSENSYEQYF
- | TRBJ1-1 | - | TRBV5-8 | TGTGCCAGCAGCTTGGTGGCGAGGGAAGCTGAAGCTTTCTTT | CASSLVAREAEAFF
- | TRBJ1-4 | TRBD1 | TRBV3-1/TRBV3-2 | TGTGCCAGCAGGGTACAGGGGAGGGAAAAACTGTTTTTT | CASRVQGREKLFF
- | TRBJ1-1 | - | TRBV6-5 | TGTGCCAGCGAGGGCACGGGGGTTAGTGGAGCTTTCTTT | CASEGTGVSGAFF
- | TRBJ1-2 | - | TRBV11-1 | TGTGCCAGCAGCTTAGGACCTAGGGGCCCCGGTAATGGCTACACCTTC | CASSLGPRGPGNGYTF
once | TRBJ1-1 | - | TRBV18 | TGTGCCAGCTCACCTGAGTTGGACACTGAAGCTTTCTTT | CASSPELDTEAFF
once | TRBJ1-2 | - | TRBV7-8 | TGTGCCAGCAGCTTAGGGGGCAGGACCCTTTATGGCTACACCTTC | CASSLGGRTLYGYTF
- | TRBJ2-5 | - | TRBV9 | TGTGCCAGCAGCGTAGATAACAGGGAAATCGTGGAGACCCAGTACTTC | CASSVDNREIVETQYF
- | TRBJ1-5 | - | TRBV19 | TGTGCCACCAAGGGGGATGGGATATGGAACCTTCGAGGGCCCCAGCATTTT | CATKGDGIWNLRGPQHF
- | TRBJ1-1 | - | TRBV10-3 | TGTGCCATCAGTGACAGGGCCTCTGAAGCTTTCTTT | CAISDRASEAFF
- | TRBJ1-1 | - | TRBV5-5 | TGTGCCAGCAGTTCGGGGACTTTCTTT | CASSSGTFF
- | TRBJ2-6 | - | TRBV5-1 | TGCGCCAGCAAGTCGGTGCCTGGGGCCAACGTCCTGACTTTC | CASKSVPGANVLTF
- | TRBJ1-1 | - | TRBV5-6 | TGTGCCAGCAGCCCACGGCCAGGGGACCTGCGCGGGGCTTTCTTT | CASSPRPGDLRGAFF